This T cell receptor beta chain was sequenced in a study of blood T cell repertoires in COVID-19. Authors' processing steps: Amplification from reference gene primers served as the basis for estimated nucleated cell counts. The protocol was immunoSEQ multiplex PCR, while the TCRdb copy is restricted to in-frame clones and leaves out a portion. V and J calls plus clone size are reproduced from that table; the DNA served to infer D and trimming. This table holds hundreds of thousands of clones, about 90% found once. Trimming at V came to 4 bases and at J to 8 bases, leaving 13 bases not matched to a gene. The CDR3 has 15 residues. Germline V gene sequence: CDR1 SEHNR, CDR2 FQNEAQ (reference sequence).

This clonotype was sampled from a woman between 50 and 59 years old who had recovered from COVID-19. Sequencing was done on a sample of peripheral blood. The chain has TRBV7-9 and TRBJ1-1, with TRBD1 matching 7 bases. The CDR3 sequence: CASSSLEARQGEAFF. The DNA for the CDR3 is TGTGCCAGCAGCTCCCTCGAAGCCCGACAGGGAGAAGCTTTCTTT. Full variable domain (remainder filled in from reference TRBV7-9 and TRBJ1-1): DTGVSQNPRHKITKRGQNVTFRCDPISEHNRLYWYRQTLGQGPEFLTYFQNEAQLEKSRLLSDRFSAERPKGSFSTLEIQRTEQGDSAMYLCASSSLEARQGEAFFGQGTRLTVV.